This paragraph reports one T cell receptor beta chain. As yet, its antigen is unknown. Sequenced by immunoSEQ multiplex PCR; TCRdb stores in-frame clones only, minus some. This table holds some 74,000 clones, about 91% found once. V lost 5 bases, J lost 6 bases, and 12 bases lay in between. Germline V gene data show CDR1 as SGHAT and CDR2 as FQNNGV. CDR3 length: 13 amino acids. The entry originates in a study of OX40 agonist ivuxolimab in advanced cancers. Looking at the study overall: Participants could have had prior anti-PD-1, anti-PD-L1 or anti-CTLA-4 therapy, and less than 45% had some.

Study-wide results and limits: CD8+ T cells (on average) carried more expanded clones than CD4+ T cells. Clonal expansion was seen in CD4+ and CD8+ blood T cells by week 6 at 0.1 to 3.0 mg/kg. Patients who responded partially at 0.1-3.0 mg/kg showed clonal expansion ranking among the lowest.

This clonotype was sampled from an adult with an advanced solid tumor such as melanoma, head and neck, liver or kidney cancer. Sequencing was performed on CD4+ or CD8+ T cells sorted from blood, taken in a trial of the OX40 agonist ivuxolimab. V and J are TRBV11-2 and TRBJ2-3; D remains ambiguous. CDR3 in amino acids: CASSARSRDTQYF. The CDR3 DNA is TGTGCCAGCAGCGCAAGGAGTAGGGATACGCAGTATTTT.